Presented here are 20 T cell receptor beta chains from one specimen sequenced in a study of shared clonotypes between healthy human individuals. Some clones are missing from TCRdb's copy, which holds only in-frame ones; the method was immunoSEQ multiplex PCR. The repertoire has 2 million to 3 million clones, approximately 93% of them found once; the top ten carry approximately 0.35%. The sample consisted of naive CD4+ T cells from PBMCs. Subset meaning: CD45RA+ positively selected. Receptor source: a man between 18 and 29 years old in good health. Some clones in this sample may be carry-over from other donors' samples.

As regards this clone: Additional DNA sequences in this sample encode the identical CDR3. The chain combines TRBV19 with TRBJ1-5; D is possibly TRBD1 (5 bases). V lost 3 bases to trimming and J lost 1 base, with 10 bases between them. The CDR3 totals 15 residues. Germline V gives CDR1 LNHDA, CDR2 SQIVND (reference sequence). Here the CDR3 DNA reads TGTGCCAGTAGTATCCGCGGGGGGAGCAATCAGCCCCAGCATTTT. This sequence encodes CASSIRGGSNQPQHF.

The chain uses TRBV4-3 and TRBJ1-2, with no clear D. This CDR3 region has 14 residues. Germline loops: CDR1 LGHNA, CDR2 YSLEER. Deletions cut 1 base from V and 8 bases from J, with 14 bases between. The CDR3 DNA sequence: TGCGCCAGCAGCCAAGTCATCCAGTCGGGGGGCTACACCTTC. It encodes CASSQVIQSGGYTF.

V gene TRBV4-1 combines with J gene TRBJ2-2; D tentatively fits TRBD1 or TRBD2 (5 bases each). The germline gives CDR1 MGHRA, CDR2 YSYEKL. The length of the CDR3 is 16 residues. Trimming left V 4 bases short and J 1 base short, with 13 bases between. CDR3 bases: TGCGCCAGCAGCCGTCAGGGAAGCGGGAACACCGGGGAGCTGTTTTTT. Encoded protein: CASSRQGSGNTGELFF.

The chain couples TRBV27 to TRBJ1-6; D is ambiguous. V lost 7 bases and J 9 bases, leaving 13 bases between the germline ends. Germline CDR1 MNHEY, CDR2 SMNVEV (reference sequence). This CDR3 is built from 13 residues. CDR3 protein: CASMTGATSPLHF. In DNA form, the CDR3 reads TGTGCCAGCATGACCGGCGCCACTTCACCCCTCCACTTT.

The chain employs TRBV10-3 and TRBJ2-7; 14 bases are shared with TRBD2. Trimming at V came to 4 bases and at J to 6 bases, leaving 11 bases not matched to a gene. The CDR3 covers 17 residues. Per germline, CDR1 ENHRY and CDR2 SYGVKD. The CDR3, as DNA: TGTGCCATCAGTGGCGCTGGGACTAGCGGGAGAACGGGCGAGCAGTACTTC. Its translation: CAISGAGTSGRTGEQYF.

This chain uses TRBV7-9 with TRBJ2-1; possible D gene TRBD2, 6 bases. Germline V gives CDR1 SEHNR, CDR2 FQNEAQ (reference sequence). This CDR3 region has 16 residues. The V end was cut by 5 bases, the J end by 8 bases, with 22 bases between. The CDR3 DNA sequence: TGTGCCAGCAGCCCGGGACTCCACCCCCCGGTCGATGAGCAGTTCTTC. It encodes CASSPGLHPPVDEQFF.

For the CDR3, the DNA is TGTGCCAGCAGTGACCAGGCCGTAGCTGAGCAGTTCTTC. It codes for CASSDQAVAEQFF. The genes are TRBV6-6 and TRBJ2-1, with D hard to call. With 5 bases removed from V and 9 bases from J, the gap between germline ends came to 14 bases. Germline CDR1 is MNHNY and CDR2 is SVGAGI (reference sequence). CDR3 length equals 13 residues.

With regard to this clone: This CDR3 is also generated by other DNA sequences in the sample. This chain connects TRBV2 to TRBJ1-5; TRBD1 is a possible D gene (5 bases). The CDR3 totals 14 residues. V lost 2 bases and J 4 bases, leaving 9 bases between the germline ends. CDR1 is SNHLY and CDR2 is FYNNEI in the germline V gene. The CDR3 region is CASSERAGNQPQHF. The DNA for the CDR3 is TGTGCCAGCAGTGAAAGGGCAGGGAATCAGCCCCAGCATTTT. Based on the CDR3 plus reference TRBV2 and TRBJ1-5, the full variable domain is EPEVTQTPSHQVTQMGQEVILRCVPISNHLYFYWYRQILGQKVEFLVSFYNNEISEKSEIFDDQFSVERPDGSNFTLKIRSTKLEDSAMYFCASSERAGNQPQHFGDGTRLSIL.

Notes on this clone: This specimen includes other DNA sequences encoding the same CDR3. V is TRBV7-3 and J is TRBJ2-1, with D unclear. V was trimmed by 5 bases and J by 4 bases, leaving 12 bases between them. The CDR3 runs 14 residues. Germline values: CDR1 SGHTA, CDR2 FQGTGA. The CDR3 region is CASSPGQRYNEQFF. CDR3 nucleotide sequence: TGTGCCAGCAGCCCCGGTCAGCGATACAATGAGCAGTTCTTC.

This chain connects TRBV28 to TRBJ2-7, with TRBD1 as a possible D gene (5 bases). The ends were cut back, 8 bases at V and 7 bases at J, with 18 bases in the middle. The germline gives CDR1 MDHEN, CDR2 SYDVKM. The CDR3 is made up of 13 amino acids. The CDR3: CASVLNLKGEQYF. CDR3 in DNA: TGTGCCAGCGTGTTGAACCTAAAGGGGGAGCAGTACTTC.

The chain links TRBV18 to TRBJ2-2; D may correspond to TRBD1 or TRBD2 (5 bases each). V lost 3 bases and J lost 0, with 14 bases in between. The CDR3 extends over 17 amino acids. The germline V gene encodes CDR1 KGHSH and CDR2 LQKENI. DNA of the CDR3: TGTGCCAGCTCACCTCCGGCTTGGGGACCGAACACCGGGGAGCTGTTTTTT. It is translated as CASSPPAWGPNTGELFF.

The J gene is TRBJ2-1, the V gene TRBV2; D unresolved. Per germline, CDR1 SNHLY and CDR2 FYNNEI. Trimming removed 5 bases at V and 7 bases at J, with 9 bases between. The CDR3 runs 12 residues. The CDR3 DNA sequence: TGTGCCAGCAGTCTTTCACCGAATGAGCAGTTCTTC. Protein: CASSLSPNEQFF.

The V gene is TRBV9, the J gene TRBJ2-3; 8 nucleotides agree with TRBD1. J lost 0 bases, V lost 3 bases, and 3 bases had no gene match. This CDR3 has 15 amino acids. The germline gives CDR1 SGDLS, CDR2 YYNGEE. This chain's CDR3 is CASSGGTGSTDTQYF. The CDR3 nucleotides are TGTGCCAGCAGCGGGGGGACAGGTAGCACAGATACGCAGTATTTT.

V usage is TRBV5-4 and J usage is TRBJ2-5, with D possibly being TRBD2 (6 bases). V dropped 4 bases and J dropped 5 bases, with 15 bases sitting between them. Per the germline V gene, CDR1 is SGHNT and CDR2 is YYREEE (reference sequence). This CDR3 is 14 amino acids long. The CDR3 DNA sequence: TGTGCCAGCAGCCTGCGACTAGTTAAGGAGACCCAGTACTTC. It specifies CASSLRLVKETQYF.

The chain uses TRBV2 and TRBJ2-1; TRBD1 or TRBD2 may be the D gene (5 bases each). Germline lookup yields CDR1 SNHLY and CDR2 FYNNEI. This CDR3 comprises 17 residues. Trimming removed 7 bases at V and 7 bases at J, with 26 bases between. The CDR3 DNA reads as TGTGCCAGCAACGAATTCGGAGCAAAAGGGACGGTTAATGAGCAGTTCTTC. This translates into CASNEFGAKGTVNEQFF. Full variable domain (rest looked up from reference TRBV2 and TRBJ2-1): EPEVTQTPSHQVTQMGQEVILRCVPISNHLYFYWYRQILGQKVEFLVSFYNNEISEKSEIFDDQFSVERPDGSNFTLKIRSTKLEDSAMYFCASNEFGAKGTVNEQFFGPGTRLTVL.

The CDR3 DNA follows: TGTGCCAGCAGTTTCACTAGCGGGAGAACAGATACGCAGTATTTT. It codes for CASSFTSGRTDTQYF. The chain is built from TRBV27 and TRBJ2-3; 11 bases are a match to TRBD2. This CDR3 is 15 amino acids long. Germline V gene data show CDR1 as MNHEY and CDR2 as SMNVEV (reference sequence). Trimming at V came to 3 bases and at J to 3 bases, leaving 2 bases not matched to a gene.

About this clone: This sample also contains other DNA sequences that code for the same CDR3. The CDR3 sequence is CSAREGYTF. CDR3 DNA sequence: TGCAGTGCTAGAGAAGGCTACACCTTC. The chain uses TRBV20-1 and TRBJ1-2; no definite D call. V was cut by 0 bases and J by 8 bases, with 1 base left in between. The V gene's germline CDR1 is DFQATT and CDR2 SNEGSKA (reference sequence). CDR3 length equals 9 residues.

CDR3 sequence reads: CASSPLAGVIGELFF. The CDR3 region has the DNA TGTGCCAGCAGCCCCCTAGCGGGAGTTATCGGGGAGCTGTTTTTT. V usage is TRBV7-9 and J usage is TRBJ2-2; 10 positions match TRBD2. V shed 5 bases and J 7 bases; nucleotides not matched to a gene: 7. The length of the CDR3 is 15 residues. Germline loops: CDR1 SEHNR, CDR2 FQNEAQ (reference sequence). The whole variable domain, remainder taken from reference TRBV7-9 and TRBJ2-2, is DTGVSQNPRHKITKRGQNVTFRCDPISEHNRLYWYRQTLGQGPEFLTYFQNEAQLEKSRLLSDRFSAERPKGSFSTLEIQRTEQGDSAMYLCASSPLAGVIGELFFGEGSRLTVL.

This sequence joins TRBV5-5 and TRBJ2-4, with 8 nucleotides matching TRBD2. The CDR3 spans 14 residues. Trimming took 4 bases from V and 6 from J; bases not matched to a gene: 6. The V gene's germline CDR1 is SGHKS and CDR2 YYEKEE (reference sequence). DNA for the CDR3: TGTGCCAGCAGCCACCTAAGCGGGAGAAACATTCAGTACTTC. Translated, it gives CASSHLSGRNIQYF.

The rearrangement uses TRBV28 and TRBJ1-1; possible D gene TRBD1, 5 bases. This CDR3 has 18 residues. The germline V and J ends were trimmed by 6 bases and 0 bases, with 23 bases remaining between them. Germline V gives CDR1 MDHEN, CDR2 SYDVKM. CDR3 protein: CASSSVVGGVLMNTEAFF. For the CDR3, the DNA is TGTGCCAGCAGCTCAGTAGTCGGGGGGGTACTAATGAACACTGAAGCTTTCTTT. Variable domain in full (rest from reference TRBV28 and TRBJ1-1): DVKVTQSSRYLVKRTGEKVFLECVQDMDHENMFWYRQDPGLGLRLIYFSYDVKMKEKGDIPEGYSVSREKKERFSLILESASTNQTSMYLCASSSVVGGVLMNTEAFFGQGTRLTVV.